The 11 T cell receptor beta chains below were found in one sample sequenced in a study of Ad26.COV2.S vaccination and SARS-CoV-2 variants. Profiling relied on immunoSEQ multiplex PCR, and the TCRdb table lists in-frame clones only, not all of them. Here the sample spans under 250,000 clones, 87% being singletons. This sample's treatment: roughly 19 received Ad26.COV2.S at low or high dose, single or two shots; 5 received placebo; per-sample allocation not given. Collection of samples fell on day 63 after the first vaccine or placebo injection. Sample: peripheral blood, taken in a trial of Ad26.COV2.S vaccine versus placebo. The receptor source for this set is a person between 18 and 65 years old who received the Ad26.COV2.S COVID-19 vaccine or a placebo.

This chain links TRBV5-1 with TRBJ2-7; D is unclear. The V gene lost 0 bases and the J gene lost 6 bases, with 16 bases spanning the gap. This CDR3 has 15 residues. Germline CDR1 reads SGHRS; CDR2 reads YFSETQ. The CDR3 is CASSLDSGIVSEQYF. CDR3 nucleotide sequence: TGCGCCAGCAGCTTGGACAGTGGAATTGTTAGCGAGCAGTACTTC.

This sequence joins TRBV18 and TRBJ2-1; 7 bases align to TRBD1. Germline V CDR1 and CDR2: KGHSH, LQKENI. This CDR3 comprises 15 residues. V lost 2 bases and J lost 7; bases outside the gene matches: 8. The CDR3 DNA reads as TGTGCCAGCTCACCAACCGGACAGGCAGGGAATGAGCAGTTCTTC. Translated: CASSPTGQAGNEQFF.

This clone was seen once. The V call is TRBV7-6, the J call TRBJ1-4; possible D gene TRBD1, 6 bases. Per germline, CDR1 SGHVS and CDR2 FNYEAQ. V lost 1 base and J lost 6, with 12 bases in between. The CDR3 extends over 15 amino acids. CDR3 nucleotide sequence: TGTGCCAGCAGCTTAGGCGGGGGCAAGTATGAAAAACTGTTTTTT. As protein: CASSLGGGKYEKLFF.

This clone was observed once. This chain connects TRBV18 to TRBJ1-1; D unclear. The CDR3 runs 12 residues. Trimming took 3 bases from V and 6 from J, leaving 8 bases between them. CDR1 is KGHSH and CDR2 is LQKENI in the germline V gene. CDR3 region: CASSPGSPEAFF. As DNA, the CDR3 is TGTGCCAGCTCACCCGGCTCCCCTGAAGCTTTCTTT.

The V call is TRBV2, the J call TRBJ1-2, with 7 positions matching TRBD1. CDR3 length equals 12 residues. The germline gives CDR1 SNHLY, CDR2 FYNNEI. The trim removed 4 bases at V and 8 bases at J, leaving 4 bases unmatched. In DNA form, the CDR3 reads TGTGCCAGCAGTGTACAGGGGTTGGGCTACACCTTC. Translating it yields CASSVQGLGYTF.

The rearrangement joins TRBV7-3 to TRBJ1-2; tentatively, D is TRBD1 (5 bases). V gave up 4 bases and J gave up 7 bases, with 16 bases separating them. CDR1 and CDR2 from the germline V gene are SGHTA and FQGTGA. The CDR3 totals 14 residues. The CDR3 DNA reads as TGTGCCAGCAGCTGGGACGGGGGTCTAGCTGGCTACACCTTC. It specifies CASSWDGGLAGYTF.

The V and J genes are TRBV12-3 or TRBV12-4 and TRBJ1-6; D is unresolved. The CDR3 contains 13 residues. V was trimmed by 5 bases and J by 6 bases, leaving 8 bases between them. This CDR3 reads CASSTRTNSPLHF. CDR3 bases: TGTGCCAGCAGTACTCGGACTAATTCACCCCTCCACTTT.

This clone was recorded a few times. The rearrangement joins TRBV19 to TRBJ1-1; possible D gene TRBD1, 6 bases. The length of the CDR3 is 14 residues. Germline-derived CDR1 and CDR2 are LNHDA and SQIVND (reference sequence). Trimming removed 6 bases at V and 6 bases at J, with 17 bases between. The CDR3 here is CASRTGTTGAEAFF. CDR3 coding DNA: TGTGCCAGTAGAACCGGGACAACTGGTGCTGAAGCTTTCTTT.

V gene TRBV25-1 combines with J gene TRBJ1-1, with a tentative D call TRBD1 (5 bases). Germline V gives CDR1 MGHDK, CDR2 SYGVNS. V lost 4 bases and J 1 base, leaving 7 bases between the germline ends. This CDR3 is 13 amino acids long. The CDR3 DNA sequence: TGTGCCAGCAGTGGCCAGGGGAACACTGAAGCTTTCTTT. It specifies CASSGQGNTEAFF.

This chain joins TRBV18 and TRBJ2-4; 7 bases match TRBD2. This CDR3 has 13 amino acids. After removal of 3 bases from V and 7 bases from J, the junction contained 3 bases not matched to a gene. Germline V lookup: CDR1 KGHSH, CDR2 LQKENI. This CDR3 is CASSPQGGNIQYF. The CDR3 region has the DNA TGTGCCAGCTCACCGCAGGGAGGGAACATTCAGTACTTC.

This clone showed up just a few times. The chain couples TRBV7-9 to TRBJ2-2; TRBD2 matches 14 bases. Germline CDR1 SEHNR, CDR2 FQNEAQ (reference sequence). V shed 4 bases, J shed 6 bases, and the junction held 1 base outside the gene matches. The CDR3 totals 15 residues. CDR3 nucleotide sequence: TGTGCCAGCAGCTCGGGACTAGCGGGGGCCGGGGAGCTGTTTTTT. Translation gives CASSSGLAGAGELFF.